These 20 T cell receptor beta chains were all obtained from the same sample, sequenced in a study of T cells after yellow fever vaccination. Via MiXCR, TCRdb re-called the 5' RACE reads, giving one row per CDR3 protein. This sample carries hundreds of thousands of distinct CDR3 sequences, less than 20% of them seen once, and the ten largest clones take roughly an eighth. The sample here was PBMCs, taken 15 days after the yellow fever booster vaccination. Receptors were obtained from a man aged 25 to 40 who received the YFV17D yellow fever vaccine.

This clonotype occurred a few times. The rearrangement uses TRBV18 and TRBJ2-1, with D possibly being TRBD2 (5 bases). Trimming took off 2 bases at V and 8 bases at J, with 13 bases between the two ends. This CDR3 comprises 14 residues. Germline V gene data show CDR1 as KGHSH and CDR2 as LQKENI. Here the CDR3 reads CASSPNSLRDEQFF. The CDR3 DNA follows: TGTGCCAGCTCACCAAACTCGCTGCGGGATGAGCAGTTCTTC.

The rearrangement uses TRBV20-1 and TRBJ1-1; D is unclear. Germline assignment: CDR1 DFQATT and CDR2 SNEGSKA (reference sequence). The CDR3 length is 12 residues. V lost 3 bases to trimming and J lost 6 bases, with 11 bases between them. CDR3: CSARRSGAEAFF. CDR3 DNA: TGCAGTGCTAGGCGATCGGGCGCTGAAGCTTTCTTT.

This clonotype appeared a few times. The J gene is TRBJ2-5, the V gene TRBV18, with 12 bases aligning to TRBD1. The CDR3 has 18 amino acids. J lost 5 bases, V lost 2 bases, and 12 bases had no gene match. Germline loops: CDR1 KGHSH, CDR2 LQKENI. CDR3 amino acids: CASSPVAPSGTGGETQYF. DNA of the CDR3: TGTGCCAGCTCACCAGTAGCTCCCTCCGGGACAGGGGGCGAGACCCAGTACTTC.

The CDR3: CASSRQMNTEAFF. DNA of the CDR3: TGTGCCAGCAGCCGACAGATGAACACTGAAGCTTTCTTT. The gene calls are TRBV7-8 and TRBJ1-1, with TRBD1 as a possible D gene (5 bases). Trimming took 5 bases from V and 0 from J, leaving 7 bases between them. Per the germline V gene, CDR1 is SGHVS and CDR2 is FQNEAQ. This CDR3 comprises 13 residues.

The gene calls are TRBV29-1 and TRBJ2-2; D ambiguous. The CDR3 extends over 14 amino acids. Germline CDR1 SQVTM, CDR2 ANQGSEA. V gave up 5 bases and J gave up 1 base, with 11 bases separating them. CDR3 DNA: TGCAGCGTTCAAGCGATTCAGAACACCGGGGAGCTGTTTTTT. This gives the protein CSVQAIQNTGELFF.

The sample holds a few counts of this clonotype. The chain uses TRBV7-2 and TRBJ2-3; 10 positions agree with TRBD2. The V gene end was trimmed by 6 bases and the J gene end by 3 bases; junction bases not matched to a gene: 12. The CDR3 consists of 17 residues. Germline CDR1 reads SGHTA; CDR2 reads FQGNSA. CDR3 in amino acids: CASRPGTSAWVTDTQYF. The DNA for the CDR3 is TGTGCCAGCAGGCCCGGGACTAGCGCCTGGGTGACAGATACGCAGTATTTT.

The chain joins TRBV13 to TRBJ2-1; D possibly uses TRBD1 or TRBD2 (6 bases each). V was cut by 5 bases and J by 5 bases, with 16 bases left in between. Germline V gene data show CDR1 as PRHDT and CDR2 as FYEKMQ (reference sequence). This CDR3 is 15 amino acids long. The CDR3: CASSPWGAGNNEQFF. CDR3 nucleotide sequence: TGTGCCAGCAGCCCGTGGGGGGCGGGAAACAATGAGCAGTTCTTC.

This clonotype was found a few times. CDR3 in DNA: TGTGCCAGCGGCTTAACTAGCGGGGCCTCCTACGAGCAGTACTTC. Its protein is CASGLTSGASYEQYF. The chain employs TRBV27 and TRBJ2-7; TRBD2 matches at 10 bases. The V segment lost 8 bases and the J segment 0 bases; nucleotides outside the gene matches: 7. The CDR3 runs 15 residues. Germline V CDR1 and CDR2: MNHEY, SMNVEV (reference sequence).

The table lists this clonotype with a count of one. V and J are TRBV20-1 and TRBJ2-3; weak D call: TRBD2 (5 bases). The CDR3 length is 15 residues. Germline CDR1 is DFQATT and CDR2 is SNEGSKA (reference sequence). The germline V and J ends were trimmed by 3 bases and 6 bases, with 19 bases remaining between them. CDR3: CSARSSSASGDTQYF. CDR3 nucleotide sequence: TGCAGTGCTAGGTCTAGTAGCGCCAGTGGGGATACGCAGTATTTT.

This clonotype has just a few counts. The rearrangement uses TRBV7-2 and TRBJ2-2; the D is unclear. Germline loops: CDR1 SGHTA, CDR2 FQGNSA. This CDR3 spans 13 amino acids. Trimming removed 8 bases at V and 8 bases at J, with 15 bases between. The CDR3 sequence: CASVVDRPGELFF. CDR3 DNA sequence: TGTGCCAGCGTAGTAGACCGACCGGGGGAGCTGTTTTTT.

The gene calls are TRBV21-1 and TRBJ1-1. TRBV21-1 is classified as a pseudogene. This CDR3 comprises 12 residues. The CDR3 region is CASSKGVFEAFF. CDR3 nucleotide sequence: TGTGCCAGCAGCAAAGGAGTTTTTGAAGCTTTCTTT.

This clonotype was seen a few times. The genes are TRBV11-2 and TRBJ2-1; 15 bases are a match to TRBD2. Trimming cost V 5 bases and J 1 base; bases outside gene matches: 18. The CDR3 consists of 22 residues. Germline V gives CDR1 SGHAT, CDR2 FQNNGV. CDR3 residues: CASSLDPSGTSGRWGSYNEQFF. As DNA, the CDR3 is TGTGCCAGCAGCCTCGATCCGTCCGGGACTAGCGGGAGGTGGGGGTCCTACAATGAGCAGTTCTTC.

The genes are TRBV5-6 and TRBJ2-3, with D maybe TRBD2 (7 bases). The CDR3 loop spans 19 amino acids. The V end lost 6 bases, the J end lost 2 bases, and 28 bases lay between the germline ends. CDR1 and CDR2 from the germline V gene are SGHDT and YYEEEE. CDR3 bases: TGTGCCAGCATCCCTAGACAGGCCCGTTCTAGCGGAACCACAGATACGCAGTATTTT. Its translation: CASIPRQARSSGTTDTQYF. The full variable domain, in which reference TRBV5-6 and TRBJ2-3 provide the parts outside the CDR3, is DAGVTQSPTHLIKTRGQQVTLRCSPKSGHDTVSWYQQALGQGPQFIFQYYEEEERQRGNFPDRFSGHQFPNYSSELNVNALLLGDSALYLCASIPRQARSSGTTDTQYFGPGTRLTVL.

The chain joins TRBV7-2 to TRBJ2-5; D is ambiguous. CDR1 is SGHTA, CDR2 FQGNSA, per germline. The CDR3 covers 15 residues. Between the trimmed V and J ends, which lost 0 bases and 1 base, there was a span of 9 bases. The CDR3 sequence is CASSLARIPQETQYF. The DNA of the CDR3 is TGTGCCAGCAGCTTAGCAAGGATACCCCAAGAGACCCAGTACTTC.

The genes are TRBV11-2 and TRBJ2-7, with TRBD2 matching over 9 bases. Germline V CDR1 and CDR2: SGHAT, FQNNGV. The CDR3 sequence is 16 residues long. With 2 bases clipped from V and 5 bases from J, the junction kept 10 bases outside the gene matches. The CDR3 spells CASSLMFSGSPHEQYF. For the CDR3, the DNA is TGTGCCAGCAGCTTAATGTTTAGCGGGAGTCCCCACGAGCAGTACTTC.

This clonotype came up a few times. This rearrangement joins TRBV7-2 to TRBJ1-4, with 7 nucleotides matching TRBD1. Trimming removed 5 bases from V and 2 bases from J; junction bases left unmatched: 5. Germline V gene sequence: CDR1 SGHTA, CDR2 FQGNSA. The CDR3 totals 15 residues. In nucleotides, the CDR3 is TGTGCCAGCAGCCGACAGGGACTGACTAATGAAAAACTGTTTTTT. Translating it yields CASSRQGLTNEKLFF.

This clonotype has more than one count but fewer than ten. The rearrangement links TRBV9 to TRBJ1-6; no clear D. The CDR3 is 14 amino acids. CDR1 and CDR2 from the germline V gene are SGDLS and YYNGEE. The V gene lost 2 bases and the J gene lost 5 bases, with 8 bases spanning the gap. CDR3 coding DNA: TGTGCCAGCAGCGTCCGTTCCGATAATTCACCCCTCCACTTT. This encodes CASSVRSDNSPLHF. Complete variable domain (other parts from reference TRBV9 and TRBJ1-6): DSGVTQTPKHLITATGQRVTLRCSPRSGDLSVYWYQQSLDQGLQFLIQYYNGEERAKGNILERFSAQQFPDLHSELNLSSLELGDSALYFCASSVRSDNSPLHFGNGTRLTVT.

The chain uses TRBV30 and TRBJ1-6; possible D gene TRBD1, 5 bases. With 4 bases removed from V and 7 bases from J, the gap between germline ends came to 11 bases. CDR3 length equals 13 residues. Germline CDR1 reads GTSNPN; CDR2 reads SVGIG (reference sequence). CDR3 nucleotides: TGTGCCTGGAAACAGGCGGGGAATTCACCCCTCCACTTT. Protein: CAWKQAGNSPLHF.

The chain recombines TRBV7-2 with TRBJ2-7, with D possibly being TRBD2 (7 bases). In germline, CDR1 is SGHTA, CDR2 FQGNSA. V dropped 5 bases and J dropped 4 bases, with 18 bases sitting between them. The CDR3 loop spans 15 amino acids. The DNA of the CDR3 is TGTGCCAGCAGCCCCGGTGGGGGGGGCCTGTACGAGCAGTACTTC. Translation gives CASSPGGGGLYEQYF.

The chain uses TRBV27 and TRBJ2-3, with 12 bases that match TRBD1. In germline, CDR1 is MNHEY, CDR2 SMNVEV (reference sequence). This CDR3 spans 16 amino acids. Trimming cost V 2 bases and J 6 bases; bases outside gene matches: 6. CDR3 in DNA: TGTGCCAGCAGTTTAGGGACAGGGGGCGTCCCGGATACGCAGTATTTT. Its protein is CASSLGTGGVPDTQYF.